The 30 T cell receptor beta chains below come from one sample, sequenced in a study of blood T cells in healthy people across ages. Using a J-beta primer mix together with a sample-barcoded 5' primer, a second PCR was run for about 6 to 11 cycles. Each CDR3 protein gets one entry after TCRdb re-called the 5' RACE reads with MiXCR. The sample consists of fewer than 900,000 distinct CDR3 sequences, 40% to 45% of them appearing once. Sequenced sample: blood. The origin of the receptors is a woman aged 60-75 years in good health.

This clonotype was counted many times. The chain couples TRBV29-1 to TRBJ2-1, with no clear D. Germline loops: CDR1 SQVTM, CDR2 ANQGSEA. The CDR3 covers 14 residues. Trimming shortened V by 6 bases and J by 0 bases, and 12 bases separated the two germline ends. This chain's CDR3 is CSVAASSSYNEQFF. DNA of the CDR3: TGCAGCGTGGCGGCCTCTAGCTCCTACAATGAGCAGTTCTTC.

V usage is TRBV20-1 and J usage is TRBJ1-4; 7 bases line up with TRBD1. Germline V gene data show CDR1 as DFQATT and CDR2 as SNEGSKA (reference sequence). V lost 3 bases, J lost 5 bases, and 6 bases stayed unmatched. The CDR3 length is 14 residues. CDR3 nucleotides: TGCAGTGCTAGTGCCGGGACAGAGAATGAAAAACTGTTTTTT. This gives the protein CSASAGTENEKLFF.

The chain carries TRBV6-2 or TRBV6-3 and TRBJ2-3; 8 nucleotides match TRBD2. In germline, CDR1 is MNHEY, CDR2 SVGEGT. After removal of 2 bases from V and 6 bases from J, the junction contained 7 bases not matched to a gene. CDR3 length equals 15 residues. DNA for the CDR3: TGTGCCAGCAGTTACATAGGACTAGCCTGGGATACGCAGTATTTT. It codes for CASSYIGLAWDTQYF.

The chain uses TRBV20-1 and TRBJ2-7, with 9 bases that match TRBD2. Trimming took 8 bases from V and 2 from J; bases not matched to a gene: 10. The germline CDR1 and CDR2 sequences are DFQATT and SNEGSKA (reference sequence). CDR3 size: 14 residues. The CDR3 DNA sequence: TGCAGTACTCGGTCCGCTAGCGGGGCCTACGAGCAGTACTTC. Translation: CSTRSASGAYEQYF.

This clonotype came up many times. The CDR3 sequence is CAIRERDGSYEQYF. The CDR3 nucleotides are TGTGCCATCAGGGAACGGGACGGCTCCTACGAGCAGTACTTC. The rearrangement links TRBV10-3 to TRBJ2-7; D is perhaps TRBD1 or TRBD2 (5 bases each). Deletions cut 6 bases from V and 0 bases from J, with 12 bases between. Per the germline V gene, CDR1 is ENHRY and CDR2 is SYGVKD. The CDR3 is 14 residues long.

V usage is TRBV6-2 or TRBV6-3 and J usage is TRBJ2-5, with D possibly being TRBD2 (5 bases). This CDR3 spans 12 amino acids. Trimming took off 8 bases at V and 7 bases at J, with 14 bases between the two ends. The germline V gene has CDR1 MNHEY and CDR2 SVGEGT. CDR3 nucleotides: TGTGCCAGCGGGCCCCTTGGGAGGACCCAGTACTTC. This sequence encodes CASGPLGRTQYF.

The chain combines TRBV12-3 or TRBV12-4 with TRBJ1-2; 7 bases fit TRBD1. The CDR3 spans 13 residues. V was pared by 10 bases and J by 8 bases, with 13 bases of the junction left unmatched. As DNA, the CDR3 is TGTGCCACGACAGGAATCCGGACAGGAGGCTACACCTTC. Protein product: CATTGIRTGGYTF.

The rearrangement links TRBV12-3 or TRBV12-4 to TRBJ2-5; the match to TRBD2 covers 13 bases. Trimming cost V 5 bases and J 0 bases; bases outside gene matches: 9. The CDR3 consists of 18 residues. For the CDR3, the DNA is TGTGCCAGCAGTCCACCGGGACTAGCGGGGCTTTACCAAGAGACCCAGTACTTC. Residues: CASSPPGLAGLYQETQYF.

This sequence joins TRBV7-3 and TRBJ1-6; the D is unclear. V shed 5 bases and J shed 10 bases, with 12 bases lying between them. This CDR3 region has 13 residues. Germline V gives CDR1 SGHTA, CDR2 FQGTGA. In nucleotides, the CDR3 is TGTGCCAGCAGCCGTGCTGCGGGCTCACCCCTCCACTTT. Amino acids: CASSRAAGSPLHF.

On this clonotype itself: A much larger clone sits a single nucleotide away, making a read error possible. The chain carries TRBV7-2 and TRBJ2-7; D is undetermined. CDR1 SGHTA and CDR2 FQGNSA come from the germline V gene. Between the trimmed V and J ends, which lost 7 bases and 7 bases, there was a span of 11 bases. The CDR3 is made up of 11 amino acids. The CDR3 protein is CASTSYNEQYF. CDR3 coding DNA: TGTGCCAGCACCTCCTACAATGAGCAGTACTTC.

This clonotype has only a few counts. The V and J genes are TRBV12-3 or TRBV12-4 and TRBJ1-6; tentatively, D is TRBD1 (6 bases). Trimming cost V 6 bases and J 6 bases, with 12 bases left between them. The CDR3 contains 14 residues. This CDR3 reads CASSRSGVNSPLHF. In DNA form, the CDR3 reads TGTGCCAGCAGCCGGTCAGGGGTTAATTCACCCCTCCACTTT.

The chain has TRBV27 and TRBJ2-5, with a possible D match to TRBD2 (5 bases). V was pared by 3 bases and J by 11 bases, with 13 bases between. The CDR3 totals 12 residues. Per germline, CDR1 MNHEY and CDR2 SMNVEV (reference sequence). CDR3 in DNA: TGTGCCAGCAGTTTCCAGTTTGGGGAGCAGTACTTC. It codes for CASSFQFGEQYF.

CDR3 sequence (DNA): TGCGCCAGCAGCCAAGTCTTGTTTGGGGACAGGGAGATTAATAATTCACCCCTCCACTTT. It codes for CASSQVLFGDREINNSPLHF. The chain joins TRBV4-3 to TRBJ1-6, with 9 bases matching TRBD1. This CDR3 spans 20 amino acids. V lost 1 base and J lost 5; bases outside the gene matches: 15. Germline loops: CDR1 LGHNA, CDR2 YSLEER.

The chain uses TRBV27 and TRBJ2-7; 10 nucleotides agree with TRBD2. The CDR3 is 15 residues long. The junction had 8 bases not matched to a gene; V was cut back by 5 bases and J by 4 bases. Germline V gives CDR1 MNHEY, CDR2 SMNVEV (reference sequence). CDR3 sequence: CASSLRTSGEYEQYF. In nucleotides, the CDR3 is TGTGCCAGCAGTCTTCGGACTAGCGGAGAATACGAGCAGTACTTC.

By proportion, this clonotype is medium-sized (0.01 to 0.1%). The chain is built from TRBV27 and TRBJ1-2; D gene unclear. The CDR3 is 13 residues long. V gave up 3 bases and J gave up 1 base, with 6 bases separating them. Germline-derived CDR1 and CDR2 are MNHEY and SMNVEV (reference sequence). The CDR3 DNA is TGTGCCAGCAGTTTCGACAATAACTATGGCTACACCTTC. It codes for CASSFDNNYGYTF.

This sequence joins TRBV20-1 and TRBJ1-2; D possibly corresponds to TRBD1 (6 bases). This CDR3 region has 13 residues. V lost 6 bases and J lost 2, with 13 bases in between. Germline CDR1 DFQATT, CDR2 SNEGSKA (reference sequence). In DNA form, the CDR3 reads TGCAGTGCCCCGGACAGTGGGAACTATGGCTACACCTTC. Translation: CSAPDSGNYGYTF.

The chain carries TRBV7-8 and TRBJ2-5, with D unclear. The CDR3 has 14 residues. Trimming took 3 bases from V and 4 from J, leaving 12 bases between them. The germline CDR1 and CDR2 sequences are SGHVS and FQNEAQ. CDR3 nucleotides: TGTGCCAGCAGCTTCCGGGCTATGGGAGAGACCCAGTACTTC. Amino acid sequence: CASSFRAMGETQYF. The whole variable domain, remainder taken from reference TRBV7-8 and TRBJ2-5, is GAGVSQSPRYKVAKRGQDVALRCDPISGHVSLFWYQQALGQGPEFLTYFQNEAQLDKSGLPSDRFFAERPEGSVSTLKIQRTQQEDSAVYLCASSFRAMGETQYFGPGTRLLVL.

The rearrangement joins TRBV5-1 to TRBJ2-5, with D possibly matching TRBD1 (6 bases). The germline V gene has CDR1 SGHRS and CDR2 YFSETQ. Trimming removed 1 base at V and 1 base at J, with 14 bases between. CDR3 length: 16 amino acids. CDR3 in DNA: TGCGCCAGCAGCTTGACAGTCCTACAGGGCCAAGAGACCCAGTACTTC. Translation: CASSLTVLQGQETQYF.

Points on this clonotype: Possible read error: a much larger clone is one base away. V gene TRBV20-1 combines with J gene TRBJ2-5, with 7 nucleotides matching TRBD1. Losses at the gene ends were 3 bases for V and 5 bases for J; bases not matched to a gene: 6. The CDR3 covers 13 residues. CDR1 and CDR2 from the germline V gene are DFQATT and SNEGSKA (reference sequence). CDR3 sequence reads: CSARDRSWETQYF. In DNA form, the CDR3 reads TGCAGTGCTAGGGACAGGAGTTGGGAGACCCAGTACTTC.

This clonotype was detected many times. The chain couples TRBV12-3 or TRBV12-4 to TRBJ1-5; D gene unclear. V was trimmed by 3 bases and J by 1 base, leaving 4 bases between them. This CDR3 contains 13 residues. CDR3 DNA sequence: TGTGCCAGCAGTTTTGAGAGCAATCAGCCCCAGCATTTT. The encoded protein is CASSFESNQPQHF.

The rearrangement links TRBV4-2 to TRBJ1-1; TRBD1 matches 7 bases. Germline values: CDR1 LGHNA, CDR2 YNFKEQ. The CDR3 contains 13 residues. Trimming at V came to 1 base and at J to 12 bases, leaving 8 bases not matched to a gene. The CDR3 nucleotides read TGTGCCAGCAGCCAAGGACAGGGAGTTACAACTTTCTTT. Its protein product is CASSQGQGVTTFF.

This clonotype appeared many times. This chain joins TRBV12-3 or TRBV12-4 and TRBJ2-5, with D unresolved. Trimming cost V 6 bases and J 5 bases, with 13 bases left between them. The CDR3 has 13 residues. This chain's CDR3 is CASSRNSGETQYF. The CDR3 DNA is TGTGCCAGCAGCCGGAATTCCGGGGAGACCCAGTACTTC.

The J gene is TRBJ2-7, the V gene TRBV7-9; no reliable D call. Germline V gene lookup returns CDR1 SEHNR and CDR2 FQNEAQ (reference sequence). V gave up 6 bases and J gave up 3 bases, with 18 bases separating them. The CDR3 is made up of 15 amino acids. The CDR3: CASRPPDAKIYEQYF. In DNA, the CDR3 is TGTGCCAGCAGGCCACCGGACGCAAAGATCTACGAGCAGTACTTC.

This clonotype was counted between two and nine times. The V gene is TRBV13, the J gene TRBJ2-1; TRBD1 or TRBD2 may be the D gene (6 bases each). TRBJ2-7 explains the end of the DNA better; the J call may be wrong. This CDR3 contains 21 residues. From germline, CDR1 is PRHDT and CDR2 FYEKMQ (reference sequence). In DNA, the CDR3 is TGTGCCAGCAGCGCCCCCCCAACGGGGGCGGAACTAGCTAGCTCCTACAATGAGCAGTACTTC. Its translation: CASSAPPTGAELASSYNEQYF.

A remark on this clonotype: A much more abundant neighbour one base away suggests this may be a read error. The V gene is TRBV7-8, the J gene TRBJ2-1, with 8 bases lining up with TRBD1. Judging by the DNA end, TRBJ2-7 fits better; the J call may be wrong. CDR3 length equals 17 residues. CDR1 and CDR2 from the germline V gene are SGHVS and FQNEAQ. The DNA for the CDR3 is TGTGCCAGCAGCTTAGTCTTCTCCGGGACAGGTTACAATGAGCAGTACTTC. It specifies CASSLVFSGTGYNEQYF.

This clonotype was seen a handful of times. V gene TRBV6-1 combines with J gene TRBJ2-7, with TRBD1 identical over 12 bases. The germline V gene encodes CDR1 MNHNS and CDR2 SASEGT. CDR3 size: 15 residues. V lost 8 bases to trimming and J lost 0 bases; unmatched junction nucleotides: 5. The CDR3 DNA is TGTGCCAGCGGGGACAGGGGGCAGCGCTCCTACGAGCAGTACTTC. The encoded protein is CASGDRGQRSYEQYF.

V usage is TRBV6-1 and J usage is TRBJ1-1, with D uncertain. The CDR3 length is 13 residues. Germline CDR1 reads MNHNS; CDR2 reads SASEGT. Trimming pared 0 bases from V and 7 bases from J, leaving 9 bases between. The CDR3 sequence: CASSEAGSGEAFF. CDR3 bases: TGTGCCAGCAGTGAAGCGGGGTCCGGTGAAGCTTTCTTT.

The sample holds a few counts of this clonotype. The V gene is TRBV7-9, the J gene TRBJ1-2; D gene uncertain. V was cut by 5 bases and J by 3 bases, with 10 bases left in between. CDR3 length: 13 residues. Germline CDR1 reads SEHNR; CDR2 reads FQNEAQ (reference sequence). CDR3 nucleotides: TGTGCCAGCAGCCTGAGGGATGACTATGGCTACACCTTC. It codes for CASSLRDDYGYTF.

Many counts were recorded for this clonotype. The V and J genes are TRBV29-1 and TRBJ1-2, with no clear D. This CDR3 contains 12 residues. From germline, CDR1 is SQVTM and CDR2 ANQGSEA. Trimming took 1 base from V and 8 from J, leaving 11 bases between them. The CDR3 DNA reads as TGCAGCGTTGAAGGGGCCTACCGAGGCTACACCTTC. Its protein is CSVEGAYRGYTF.

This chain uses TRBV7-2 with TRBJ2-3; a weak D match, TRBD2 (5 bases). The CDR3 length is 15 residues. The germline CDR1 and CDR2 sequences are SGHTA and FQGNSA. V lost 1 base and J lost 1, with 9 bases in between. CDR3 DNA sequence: TGTGCCAGCAGCTTAGTTGGTAGCGGCACAGATACGCAGTATTTT. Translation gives CASSLVGSGTDTQYF.